Below are 23 T cell receptor beta chains sequenced from a single sample in a study of T-cell reconstitution after alpha-beta-depleted transplantation in children. Researchers prepared the TCRbeta library using unique molecular identifiers, the study reports. One entry per CDR3 protein results from TCRdb running MiXCR on the PCR reads. The profile covers more than 450,000 distinct CDR3 sequences, with 15% to 20% appearing a single time and less than 4% taken by the ten largest. The sequencing here drew on PBMCs from the stem cell graft donor, taken from the stem cell graft. These receptors all come from a human donor who donated a stem cell graft to a child with acute lymphoblastic leukemia.

The chain combines TRBV5-1 with TRBJ2-5; TRBD2 is a possible D gene (5 bases). Germline V gene lookup returns CDR1 SGHRS and CDR2 YFSETQ. There are 20 residues in the CDR3. With 6 bases removed from V and 0 bases from J, the gap between germline ends came to 30 bases. CDR3 sequence: CASTGDSPGQETPHQETQYF. DNA for the CDR3: TGCGCCAGCACCGGGGATAGCCCGGGCCAAGAGACCCCTCACCAAGAGACCCAGTACTTC. The full variable domain, its missing parts supplied by reference TRBV5-1 and TRBJ2-5, is KAGVTQTPRYLIKTRGQQVTLSCSPISGHRSVSWYQQTPGQGLQFLFEYFSETQRNKGNFPGRFSGRQFSNSRSEMNVSTLELGDSALYLCASTGDSPGQETPHQETQYFGPGTRLLVL.

This chain connects TRBV29-1 to TRBJ2-1; D perhaps matches TRBD1 (6 bases). Trimming removed 7 bases from V and 7 bases from J, with 20 bases in between. The CDR3 length is 14 residues. Germline loops: CDR1 SQVTM, CDR2 ANQGSEA. For the CDR3, the DNA is TGCAGCGGGACCGGGACACGGGGCCCAAATGAGCAGTTCTTC. Translation gives CSGTGTRGPNEQFF.

This chain connects TRBV4-2 to TRBJ1-4; D call uncertain. The CDR3 contains 19 residues. The germline V gene has CDR1 LGHNA and CDR2 YNFKEQ. V shed 0 bases and J shed 8 bases, with 25 bases lying between them. CDR3 sequence: CASSQDLEEPDPLREKLFF. CDR3 bases: TGTGCCAGCAGCCAAGATTTAGAGGAGCCCGACCCTCTTAGGGAAAAACTGTTTTTT.

The gene calls are TRBV10-2 and TRBJ2-7; D gene unclear. Trimming removed 2 bases from V and 0 bases from J, with 14 bases in between. Germline CDR1 reads WSHSY; CDR2 reads SAAADI. The CDR3 is 16 amino acids. The CDR3 coding sequence is TGCGCCAGCAGTGAGATATGGCTTGTTGACTCCTACGAGCAGTACTTC. Residues: CASSEIWLVDSYEQYF.

V gene TRBV7-9 combines with J gene TRBJ2-1, with TRBD1 identical over 9 bases. The CDR3 is 17 amino acids. CDR1 SEHNR and CDR2 FQNEAQ come from the germline V gene (reference sequence). The ends lost 4 bases at V and 4 bases at J; junction bases unmatched: 11. In nucleotides, the CDR3 is TGTGCCAGCAGCTCAAAACCTCGACAGGGGGGATACAATGAGCAGTTCTTC. This codes for CASSSKPRQGGYNEQFF.

This clonotype appeared a few times. The V gene is TRBV5-1, the J gene TRBJ2-7; maybe TRBD1 (6 bases). This CDR3 has 15 amino acids. Trimming left V 4 bases short and J 0 bases short, with 14 bases between. The germline V gene has CDR1 SGHRS and CDR2 YFSETQ. For the CDR3, the DNA is TGCGCCAGCAGCCTTCCAGGGGCACCCTCCTACGAGCAGTACTTC. Protein: CASSLPGAPSYEQYF.

The gene calls are TRBV20-1 and TRBJ2-1; TRBD2 agrees at 13 bases. With V trimmed by 6 bases and J by 15 bases, 8 bases remained unmatched. CDR1 is DFQATT and CDR2 is SNEGSKA in the germline V gene (reference sequence). The CDR3 spans 12 residues. The CDR3 DNA reads TGCAGTGCCCTGACTAGCGGGAGGAATCCGTTCTTC. Amino acid sequence: CSALTSGRNPFF.

This clonotype was seen a few times. The CDR3, as DNA: TGCAGCGTAGTTGGACAGGCGATGAATGGCTACACCTTC. Translating gives CSVVGQAMNGYTF. V and J are TRBV29-1 and TRBJ1-2; 7 bases are a match to TRBD1. The V gene end was trimmed by 6 bases and the J gene end by 6 bases; junction bases not matched to a gene: 10. The CDR3 has 13 amino acids. Per germline, CDR1 SQVTM and CDR2 ANQGSEA.

This chain joins TRBV19 and TRBJ2-2; TRBD2 aligns across 7 bases. Germline V lookup: CDR1 LNHDA, CDR2 SQIVND (reference sequence). The CDR3 has 16 amino acids. The V and J ends lost 5 bases and 0 bases, in that order; junction bases with no gene match: 6. In DNA, the CDR3 is TGTGCCAGTAGTGACCCGCTAGCGGCGAACACCGGGGAGCTGTTTTTT. Translation gives CASSDPLAANTGELFF. Full variable domain (missing parts from reference TRBV19 and TRBJ2-2): DGGITQSPKYLFRKEGQNVTLSCEQNLNHDAMYWYRQDPGQGLRLIYYSQIVNDFQKGDIAEGYSVSREKKESFPLTVTSAQKNPTAFYLCASSDPLAANTGELFFGEGSRLTVL.

The sample holds a few counts of this clonotype. The chain recombines TRBV12-3 or TRBV12-4 with TRBJ1-5; TRBD1 is a possible D gene (5 bases). This CDR3 has 16 amino acids. V dropped 6 bases and J dropped 0 bases, with 15 bases sitting between them. The CDR3, as DNA: TGTGCCAGCAGCTTGGGGGGAATCCATAGCAATCAGCCCCAGCATTTT. Protein sequence: CASSLGGIHSNQPQHF.

This clonotype has just a few counts. This chain links TRBV5-1 with TRBJ1-1; D remains unclear. Looked up from germline, CDR1 is SGHRS and CDR2 is YFSETQ. The CDR3 sequence is 13 residues long. V gave up 5 bases and J gave up 0 bases, with 8 bases separating them. CDR3 DNA: TGCGCCAGCAGGAATGAGATGAACACTGAAGCTTTCTTT. Translation: CASRNEMNTEAFF.

The rearrangement links TRBV27 to TRBJ2-7, with 11 bases matching TRBD2. Germline assignment: CDR1 MNHEY and CDR2 SMNVEV (reference sequence). There are 15 residues in the CDR3. Trimming cost V 5 bases and J 4 bases; bases outside gene matches: 7. CDR3 protein: CASSILAGALYEQYF. The CDR3 DNA reads as TGTGCCAGCAGTATACTAGCGGGAGCCCTATACGAGCAGTACTTC.

The chain joins TRBV5-5 to TRBJ1-2, with D hard to call. CDR3 length: 14 residues. Trimming removed 0 bases at V and 3 bases at J, with 9 bases between. The germline V gene has CDR1 SGHKS and CDR2 YYEKEE (reference sequence). CDR3 in DNA: TGTGCCAGCAGCTTGGTTACAGTTGACTATGGCTACACCTTC. This translates into CASSLVTVDYGYTF.

This clonotype has a handful of counts. This chain joins TRBV27 and TRBJ1-1; weak D call: TRBD1 (6 bases). The CDR3 sequence is 14 residues long. Looked up from germline, CDR1 is MNHEY and CDR2 is SMNVEV (reference sequence). V was trimmed by 6 bases and J by 0 bases, leaving 11 bases between them. The CDR3 DNA sequence: TGTGCCAGCAGCGGGACACCTGTGAACACTGAAGCTTTCTTT. It codes for CASSGTPVNTEAFF.

The chain has TRBV10-3 and TRBJ1-5; 9 nucleotides align to TRBD1. The germline V gene encodes CDR1 ENHRY and CDR2 SYGVKD. Losses at the gene ends were 0 bases for V and 2 bases for J; bases not matched to a gene: 11. The CDR3 extends over 19 amino acids. The CDR3: CAISESHRGPMFGNQPQHF. CDR3 DNA sequence: TGTGCCATCAGTGAGTCGCACAGGGGGCCCATGTTTGGCAATCAGCCCCAGCATTTT.

This chain joins TRBV21-1 and TRBJ2-4. TRBV21-1 is marked as a pseudogene. The CDR3 has 17 residues. In DNA form, the CDR3 reads TGTGCCAGCAGCAAAGTGCATTTTCGGTGGGCCAAAAACATTCAGTACTTC. This encodes CASSKVHFRWAKNIQYF.

A few counts support this clonotype. The chain carries TRBV24-1 and TRBJ2-1; no clear D. In germline, CDR1 is KGHDR, CDR2 SFDVKD. Deletions cut 0 bases from V and 7 bases from J, with 6 bases between. The CDR3 length is 13 residues. CDR3 bases: TGTGCCACCAGTGATTTGATCGGGAATGAGCAGTTCTTC. It yields the protein CATSDLIGNEQFF.

The gene calls are TRBV5-6 and TRBJ2-1, with D perhaps matching TRBD2 (6 bases). Trimming shortened V by 4 bases and J by 9 bases, and 17 bases separated the two germline ends. This CDR3 has 14 amino acids. Germline V lookup: CDR1 SGHDT, CDR2 YYEEEE. As DNA, the CDR3 is TGTGCCAGCAGCCCCGTCCTATCCGGGGGTGAGCAGTTCTTC. Translated, it gives CASSPVLSGGEQFF.

The V and J genes are TRBV20-1 and TRBJ2-1, with TRBD1 as a possible D gene (6 bases). The ends were cut back, 2 bases at V and 6 bases at J, with 23 bases in the middle. The length of the CDR3 is 17 residues. In germline, CDR1 is DFQATT, CDR2 SNEGSKA (reference sequence). CDR3: CSARRGGGGSTLNEQFF. For the CDR3, the DNA is TGCAGTGCTAGACGTGGGGGCGGCGGGTCGACCCTCAATGAGCAGTTCTTC.

The chain combines TRBV3-1 with TRBJ2-5; the match to TRBD2 covers 12 bases. V lost 1 base and J lost 5; bases outside the gene matches: 8. CDR1 is LGHDT and CDR2 is YNNKEL in the germline V gene (reference sequence). The CDR3 extends over 17 amino acids. The CDR3 reads CASSQVSASGRVETQYF. CDR3 nucleotide sequence: TGTGCCAGCAGCCAAGTATCGGCTAGCGGGAGGGTTGAGACCCAGTACTTC.

This clonotype has more than one count but fewer than ten. This chain links TRBV7-2 with TRBJ1-5; TRBD1 aligns across 9 bases. Germline trimming cut 1 base from V and 4 bases from J; bases unmatched to any gene: 2. This CDR3 comprises 15 residues. Germline V CDR1 and CDR2: SGHTA, FQGNSA. DNA for the CDR3: TGTGCCAGCAGCTTAGTCGGGACAGGGAATCAGCCCCAGCATTTT. Translation: CASSLVGTGNQPQHF.

The V call is TRBV4-2, the J call TRBJ2-1; D perhaps matches TRBD2 (6 bases). There are 17 residues in the CDR3. Germline V gene lookup returns CDR1 LGHNA and CDR2 YNFKEQ. The V and J ends lost 0 bases and 1 base respectively, with 13 bases between them. CDR3 sequence: CASSQDRAGRSYNEQFF. The CDR3 DNA sequence: TGTGCCAGCAGCCAAGATCGAGCGGGTAGGTCCTACAATGAGCAGTTCTTC.

This clonotype was counted only a few times. The CDR3 sequence: CASSVATGNTEAFF. The CDR3 DNA reads as TGTGCCAGCAGCGTAGCTACAGGGAATACTGAAGCTTTCTTT. The V gene is TRBV9, the J gene TRBJ1-1, with D perhaps matching TRBD1 (6 bases). In germline, CDR1 is SGDLS, CDR2 YYNGEE. The CDR3 consists of 14 residues. V lost 0 bases to trimming and J lost 5 bases, with 11 bases between them.